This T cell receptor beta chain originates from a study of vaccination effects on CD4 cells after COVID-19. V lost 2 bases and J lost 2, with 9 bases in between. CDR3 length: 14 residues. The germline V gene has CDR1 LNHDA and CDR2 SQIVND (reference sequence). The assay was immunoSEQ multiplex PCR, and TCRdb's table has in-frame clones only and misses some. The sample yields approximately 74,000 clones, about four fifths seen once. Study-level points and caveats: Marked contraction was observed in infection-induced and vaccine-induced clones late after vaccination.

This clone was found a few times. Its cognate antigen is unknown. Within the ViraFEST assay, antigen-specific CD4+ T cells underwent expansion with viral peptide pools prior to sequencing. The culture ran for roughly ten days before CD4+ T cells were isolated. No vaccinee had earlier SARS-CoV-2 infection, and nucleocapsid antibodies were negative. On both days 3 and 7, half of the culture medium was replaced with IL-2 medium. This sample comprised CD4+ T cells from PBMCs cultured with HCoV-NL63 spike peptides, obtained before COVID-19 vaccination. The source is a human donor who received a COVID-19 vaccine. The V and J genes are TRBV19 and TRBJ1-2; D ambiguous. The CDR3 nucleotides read TGTGCCAGTAGTATACCGACACCCAACTATGGCTACACCTTC. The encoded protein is CASSIPTPNYGYTF.